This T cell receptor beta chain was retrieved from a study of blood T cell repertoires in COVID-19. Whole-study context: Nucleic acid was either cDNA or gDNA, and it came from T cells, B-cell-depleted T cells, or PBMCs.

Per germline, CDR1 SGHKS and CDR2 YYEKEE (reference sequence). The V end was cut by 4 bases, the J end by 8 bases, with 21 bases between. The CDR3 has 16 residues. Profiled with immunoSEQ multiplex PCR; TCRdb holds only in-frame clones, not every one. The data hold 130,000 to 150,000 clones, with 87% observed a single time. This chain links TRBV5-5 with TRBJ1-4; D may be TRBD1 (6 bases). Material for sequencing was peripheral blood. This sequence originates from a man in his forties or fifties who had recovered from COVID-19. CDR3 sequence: CASSPKGRGAWEKLFF. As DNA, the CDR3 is TGTGCCAGCAGCCCCAAAGGTCGGGGGGCTTGGGAAAAACTGTTTTTT.